Below, 29 T cell receptor beta chains from the same sample are listed, as sequenced in a study of post-analysis software for immune sequencing data. Broader study findings: Elevated frequency relative to controls characterized roughly 5 TRBV segments in patients, TRBV5-6, TRBV5-1 and TRBV20-1 among them.

TCR beta cDNA libraries included unique molecular identifiers. TCRdb processed the PCR reads anew with MiXCR; each CDR3 protein has one entry. Among over 700,000 distinct CDR3 sequences, around 27% were seen once, and the ten largest hold around 0.6%. No antigen has been identified for these receptors. Sequencing used blood. These receptors were collected from a girl between 10 and 17 years old with multiple sclerosis.

The V gene is TRBV7-9, the J gene TRBJ2-7; a weak D match, TRBD2 (6 bases). V gave up 11 bases and J gave up 6 bases, with 14 bases separating them. Germline V gene data show CDR1 as SEHNR and CDR2 as FQNEAQ (reference sequence). CDR3 size: 11 residues. CDR3 DNA sequence: TGTGCCGGAGGGTTGAGGGGCGAGCAGTACTTC. It translates to CAGGLRGEQYF.

The sample holds a few counts of this clonotype. The chain is built from TRBV4-1 and TRBJ2-1; D gene unclear. V was shortened by 3 bases and J by 8 bases, with 5 bases between the two germline ends. The germline gives CDR1 MGHRA, CDR2 YSYEKL. CDR3 length equals 11 residues. CDR3 bases: TGCGCCAGCAGCCATGGTGATGAGCAGTTCTTC. It yields the protein CASSHGDEQFF.

This clonotype was observed a few times. This chain connects TRBV4-1 to TRBJ1-2, with 8 bases that match TRBD1. The CDR3 spans 16 residues. In germline, CDR1 is MGHRA, CDR2 YSYEKL. V was clipped by 0 bases and J by 5 bases; unmatched bases: 8. CDR3 nucleotides: TGCGCCAGCAGCCAAGATACCGGACAGGGCTGGTATGGCTACACCTTC. It encodes CASSQDTGQGWYGYTF.

This chain links TRBV6-5 with TRBJ2-7; D perhaps matches TRBD2 (7 bases). CDR1 and CDR2 from the germline V gene are MNHEY and SVGAGI. CDR3 length: 15 residues. V lost 1 base and J lost 7, with 17 bases in between. The CDR3 DNA sequence: TGTGCCAGCAGTTACTTGGCGGGGGCTCGGAATGAGCAGTACTTC. It codes for CASSYLAGARNEQYF.

The chain is built from TRBV20-1 and TRBJ2-5; no clear D. The CDR3 is 11 amino acids. CDR1 is DFQATT and CDR2 is SNEGSKA in the germline V gene (reference sequence). CDR3 protein: CSPQFQETQYF. The CDR3 nucleotides are TGCAGCCCACAGTTCCAAGAGACCCAGTACTTC.

This clonotype was seen only a few times. The chain recombines TRBV29-1 with TRBJ2-1; 15 bases line up with TRBD2. V trimming: 7 bases; J trimming: 6 bases; junction bases outside the gene matches: 4. The CDR3 consists of 14 residues. CDR1 and CDR2 (germline): SQVTM, ANQGSEA. The CDR3 nucleotides read TGCAGCGAGGGACTAGCGGGAGGAATCAATGAGCAGTTCTTC. Its translation: CSEGLAGGINEQFF.

The chain joins TRBV9 to TRBJ2-1; no reliable D call. This CDR3 is built from 15 residues. V dropped 3 bases and J dropped 0 bases, with 10 bases sitting between them. The V gene's germline CDR1 is SGDLS and CDR2 YYNGEE. The CDR3 nucleotides read TGTGCCAGCAGCGCCGGGTCAAGCTCCTACAATGAGCAGTTCTTC. Translation: CASSAGSSSYNEQFF.

A note on this clonotype: Germline and junction disagree at one end, which may indicate a read error. The chain uses TRBV2 and TRBJ2-1; 8 bases align to TRBD2. This CDR3 comprises 15 residues. Germline loops: CDR1 SNHLY, CDR2 FYNNEI. This CDR3 reads CASSERGSSYNEQFF. DNA of the CDR3: TGCGCCAGCAGTGAGCGGGGGAGCTCCTACAATGAGCAGTTCTTC.

The genes are TRBV5-1 and TRBJ1-1; 8 bases align to TRBD1. This CDR3 is 14 amino acids long. Trimming removed 7 bases from V and 5 bases from J; junction bases left unmatched: 10. CDR1 and CDR2 (germline): SGHRS, YFSETQ. The CDR3 is CASREPGGATEAFF. The CDR3 bases are TGCGCCAGCCGGGAACCAGGGGGCGCGACTGAAGCTTTCTTT.

The V call is TRBV2, the J call TRBJ1-5; the D gene is possibly TRBD1 (5 bases). CDR1 and CDR2 (germline): SNHLY, FYNNEI. Trimming left V 6 bases short and J 4 bases short, with 19 bases between. The length of the CDR3 is 16 residues. The CDR3 region has the DNA TGTGCCAGCAGCGAGCAATCGGGACGGTTAAATCAGCCCCAGCATTTT. Residues: CASSEQSGRLNQPQHF.

This clonotype was seen more than once but under ten times. The V call is TRBV5-1, the J call TRBJ2-5, with 10 bases identical to TRBD2. The CDR3 contains 15 residues. V trimming: 1 base; J trimming: 5 bases; junction bases outside the gene matches: 5. CDR1 SGHRS and CDR2 YFSETQ come from the germline V gene. CDR3 bases: TGCGCCAGCAGCTTGCTAGCGGGAGCTGGTGAGACCCAGTACTTC. This gives the protein CASSLLAGAGETQYF.

This clonotype was counted a few times. The V gene is TRBV10-3, the J gene TRBJ2-1; unclear D gene. The CDR3 is 13 amino acids. The V gene lost 3 bases and the J gene lost 3 bases, with 6 bases spanning the gap. CDR1 and CDR2 from the germline V gene are ENHRY and SYGVKD. The CDR3 nucleotides are TGTGCCATCAGTGATCTGGGCTACAATGAGCAGTTCTTC. Translated: CAISDLGYNEQFF.

A few counts support this clonotype. The chain links TRBV20-1 to TRBJ1-2, with TRBD1 matching 7 bases. The CDR3 consists of 14 residues. Germline V gene sequence: CDR1 DFQATT, CDR2 SNEGSKA (reference sequence). The junction had 13 bases not matched to a gene; V was cut back by 6 bases and J by 6 bases. The CDR3 sequence: CSATPRQGIDGYTF. The CDR3 DNA reads as TGCAGTGCCACACCCCGACAGGGTATAGATGGCTACACCTTC.

The chain joins TRBV7-9 to TRBJ1-2, with TRBD1 identical over 9 bases. Germline V gives CDR1 SEHNR, CDR2 FQNEAQ (reference sequence). There are 16 residues in the CDR3. The J segment lost 3 bases and the V segment lost 4 bases, leaving 9 bases of the junction unmatched. Written as DNA, the CDR3 is TGTGCCAGCAGCTACTCCCGGGACAGGGTGGACTATGGCTACACCTTC. Its translation: CASSYSRDRVDYGYTF. Full variable domain (missing parts from reference TRBV7-9 and TRBJ1-2): DTGVSQNPRHKITKRGQNVTFRCDPISEHNRLYWYRQTLGQGPEFLTYFQNEAQLEKSRLLSDRFSAERPKGSFSTLEIQRTEQGDSAMYLCASSYSRDRVDYGYTFGSGTRLTVV.

The V call is TRBV27, the J call TRBJ2-5; 9 bases align to TRBD1. V was pared by 8 bases and J by 5 bases, with 6 bases of the junction left unmatched. CDR1 is MNHEY and CDR2 is SMNVEV in the germline V gene (reference sequence). The CDR3 totals 13 residues. The CDR3: CASSQQGAETQYF. The CDR3 nucleotides read TGTGCCAGCTCTCAACAGGGGGCCGAGACCCAGTACTTC.

In its sample, this clonotype was seen a few times. CDR3 sequence: CASSLRRANEQYF. CDR3 sequence (DNA): TGTGCCAGCAGCTTACGCAGGGCCAACGAGCAGTACTTC. The rearrangement links TRBV7-2 to TRBJ2-7, with a weak D call TRBD1 (5 bases). CDR1 is SGHTA and CDR2 is FQGNSA in the germline V gene. The CDR3 runs to 13 residues. V dropped 2 bases and J dropped 5 bases, with 10 bases sitting between them.

The rearrangement links TRBV6-5 to TRBJ2-1, with 9 bases identical to TRBD2. This CDR3 spans 16 amino acids. Germline V gene sequence: CDR1 MNHEY, CDR2 SVGAGI. Trimming cost V 2 bases and J 9 bases; bases outside gene matches: 11. CDR3 coding DNA: TGTGCCAGCAGTTACCACTATAGCGGGAGTGAGAGTGAGCAGTTCTTC. Residues: CASSYHYSGSESEQFF.

V is TRBV7-2 and J is TRBJ2-1, with D possibly TRBD2 on 5 matching bases. The ends were cut back, 1 base at V and 8 bases at J, with 21 bases in the middle. The CDR3 contains 17 residues. Germline loops: CDR1 SGHTA, CDR2 FQGNSA. Written as DNA, the CDR3 is TGTGCCAGCAGCTTAGAAATAGGACTCCCTCGGTCCGATGAGCAGTTCTTC. Translated, it gives CASSLEIGLPRSDEQFF.

This clonotype was counted only a few times. A much larger clone differs by one base, so this may be a read error. The V call is TRBV4-1, the J call TRBJ2-3; D tentatively reads TRBD1 or TRBD2 (5 bases each). CDR3 length: 16 amino acids. Germline CDR1 reads MGHRA; CDR2 reads YSYEKL. The chain's CDR3 is CASSQGWGLRTDAQYF. CDR3 DNA sequence: TGCGCCAGCAGCCAAGGTTGGGGGTTGCGCACAGATGCGCAGTATTTT.

The chain carries TRBV4-1 and TRBJ2-1; 12 bases align to TRBD2. V gave up 4 bases and J gave up 3 bases; unmatched junction bases: 13. The CDR3 extends over 19 amino acids. Germline assignment: CDR1 MGHRA and CDR2 YSYEKL. The CDR3 bases are TGCGCCAGCAGCCGCCTAGGACTAGCGGGAACAAACGTCTACAATGAGCAGTTCTTC. Encoded protein: CASSRLGLAGTNVYNEQFF.

The V and J genes are TRBV7-2 and TRBJ1-2, with D perhaps matching TRBD1 (5 bases). V was cut by 4 bases and J by 7 bases, with 16 bases left in between. This CDR3 spans 14 amino acids. CDR1 is SGHTA, CDR2 FQGNSA, per germline. CDR3 in amino acids: CASSSTGGLLGYTF. The CDR3 DNA is TGTGCCAGCAGCTCGACCGGGGGGTTGCTTGGCTACACCTTC.

The CDR3 coding sequence is TGTGCCACCAGTGTCCGGACAGTCAATCAGCCCCAGCATTTT. Residues: CATSVRTVNQPQHF. The V gene is TRBV24-1, the J gene TRBJ1-5, with D maybe TRBD1 (6 bases). The germline V and J ends were trimmed by 5 bases and 3 bases, with 10 bases remaining between them. Germline V gene lookup returns CDR1 KGHDR and CDR2 SFDVKD. The length of the CDR3 is 14 residues.

The chain joins TRBV6-5 to TRBJ2-1, with TRBD2 matching 9 bases. V lost 3 bases and J lost 9; bases outside the gene matches: 6. Germline CDR1 MNHEY, CDR2 SVGAGI. The CDR3 totals 14 residues. The CDR3: CASSYPAGGREQFF. The CDR3 region has the DNA TGTGCCAGCAGTTATCCCGCGGGGGGGCGTGAGCAGTTCTTC.

CDR3 nucleotides: TGCGCCAGCAGCGGACTTATGATACTCCGGGACAGAAAAAAAGAGACCCAGTACTTC. It codes for CASSGLMILRDRKKETQYF. The V and J genes are TRBV5-1 and TRBJ2-5; 7 nucleotides match TRBD1. Germline assignment: CDR1 SGHRS and CDR2 YFSETQ. The V and J ends lost 4 bases and 3 bases, in that order; junction bases with no gene match: 21. The CDR3 has 19 amino acids.

This clonotype was counted between two and nine times. This chain connects TRBV6-6 to TRBJ2-7; 10 nucleotides align to TRBD1. This CDR3 spans 15 amino acids. Trimming cost V 2 bases and J 4 bases; bases outside gene matches: 5. CDR1 and CDR2 from the germline V gene are MNHNY and SVGAGI (reference sequence). CDR3 DNA: TGTGCCAGCAGTTACCACCGGGACAGGGGTTACGAGCAGTACTTC. Its translation is CASSYHRDRGYEQYF.

The V and J genes are TRBV28 and TRBJ1-2, with TRBD1 matching 9 bases. The V gene's germline CDR1 is MDHEN and CDR2 SYDVKM. J lost 8 bases, V lost 3 bases, and 4 bases had no gene match. This CDR3 comprises 13 residues. Here the CDR3 reads CASSFKDRGGYTF. DNA of the CDR3: TGTGCCAGCAGTTTTAAGGACAGGGGCGGCTACACCTTC.

The chain has TRBV20-1 and TRBJ2-4, with 7 positions matching TRBD2. The J call could be wrong; TRBJ2-7 is a better fit for the DNA end. The CDR3 length is 14 residues. Per germline, CDR1 DFQATT and CDR2 SNEGSKA (reference sequence). The CDR3 coding sequence is TGCAGTGCTGCCAAGGGGAGGGGTGACGACGAGCAGTACTTC. Translating gives CSAAKGRGDDEQYF.

V and J are TRBV12-3 or TRBV12-4 and TRBJ1-2; 7 bases map to TRBD1. The CDR3 totals 12 residues. Trimming removed 6 bases from V and 8 bases from J; junction bases left unmatched: 6. CDR3 coding DNA: TGTGCCAGCAGGACGACAGGGAGCGGCTACACCTTC. As protein: CASRTTGSGYTF.

This clonotype was picked up a small number of times. For the CDR3, the DNA is TGTGCCAGCAGTTTCGAACTAGCGGTCACTTCGGCCCAGTACTTC. Its translation: CASSFELAVTSAQYF. The chain joins TRBV12-3 or TRBV12-4 to TRBJ2-5; TRBD2 matches 8 bases. J was trimmed by 9 bases and V by 3 bases; bases with no gene match: 12. The CDR3 extends over 15 amino acids.